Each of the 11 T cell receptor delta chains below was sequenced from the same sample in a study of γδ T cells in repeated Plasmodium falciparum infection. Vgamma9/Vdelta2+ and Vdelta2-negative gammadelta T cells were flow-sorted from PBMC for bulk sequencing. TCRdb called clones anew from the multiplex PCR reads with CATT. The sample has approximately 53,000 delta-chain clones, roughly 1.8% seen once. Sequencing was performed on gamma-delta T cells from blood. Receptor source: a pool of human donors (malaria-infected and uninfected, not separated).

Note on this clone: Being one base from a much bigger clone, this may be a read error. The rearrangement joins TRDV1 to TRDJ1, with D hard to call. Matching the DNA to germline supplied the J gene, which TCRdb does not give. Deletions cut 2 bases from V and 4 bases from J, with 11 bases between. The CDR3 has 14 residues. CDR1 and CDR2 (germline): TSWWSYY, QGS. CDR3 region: CALGELPVGDKLIF. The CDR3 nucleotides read TGTGCTCTTGGGGAATTACCAGTAGGCGATAAACTCATCTTT.

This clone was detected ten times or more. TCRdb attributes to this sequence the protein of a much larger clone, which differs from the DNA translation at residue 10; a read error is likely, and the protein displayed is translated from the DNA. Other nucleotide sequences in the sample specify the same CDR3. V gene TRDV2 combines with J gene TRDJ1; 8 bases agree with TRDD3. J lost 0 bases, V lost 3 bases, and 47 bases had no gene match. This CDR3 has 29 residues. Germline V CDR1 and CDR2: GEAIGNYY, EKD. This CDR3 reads CACDPAFRPSGVEPLLGADADLYTDKLIF. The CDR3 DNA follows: TGTGCCTGTGACCCTGCCTTCCGGCCCAGTGGAGTAGAGCCCTTACTGGGGGCCGACGCTGACCTATACACCGATAAACTCATCTTT.

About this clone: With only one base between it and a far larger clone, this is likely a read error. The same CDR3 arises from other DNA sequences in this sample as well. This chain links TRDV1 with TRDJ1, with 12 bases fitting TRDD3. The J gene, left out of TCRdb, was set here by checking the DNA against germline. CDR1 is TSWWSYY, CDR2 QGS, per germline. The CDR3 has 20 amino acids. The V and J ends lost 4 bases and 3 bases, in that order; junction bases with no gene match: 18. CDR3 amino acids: CALGGRSWGIRVVWADKLIF. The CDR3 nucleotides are TGTGCTCTTGGGGGGCGGAGCTGGGGGATACGCGTTGTTTGGGCCGATAAACTCATCTTT.

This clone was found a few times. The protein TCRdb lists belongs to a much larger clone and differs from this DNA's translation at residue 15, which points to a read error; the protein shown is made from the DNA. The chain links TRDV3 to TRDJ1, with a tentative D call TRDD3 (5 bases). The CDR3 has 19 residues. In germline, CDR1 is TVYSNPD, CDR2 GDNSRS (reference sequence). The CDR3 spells CAFSTRVWDGRLYTNKLIF. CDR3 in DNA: TGTGCCTTTAGTACCCGCGTATGGGATGGGAGATTATACACCAATAAACTCATCTTT.

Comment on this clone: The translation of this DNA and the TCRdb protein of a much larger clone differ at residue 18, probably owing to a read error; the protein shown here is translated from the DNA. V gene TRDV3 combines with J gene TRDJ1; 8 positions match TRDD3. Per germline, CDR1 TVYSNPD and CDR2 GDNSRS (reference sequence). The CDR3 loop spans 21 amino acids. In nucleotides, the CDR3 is TGTGCCTCTTCGGCCTTCCCGTTTGGGGATACTACTTGTGAGTACACCGATAGACTCATCTTT. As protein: CASSAFPFGDTTCEYTDRLIF.

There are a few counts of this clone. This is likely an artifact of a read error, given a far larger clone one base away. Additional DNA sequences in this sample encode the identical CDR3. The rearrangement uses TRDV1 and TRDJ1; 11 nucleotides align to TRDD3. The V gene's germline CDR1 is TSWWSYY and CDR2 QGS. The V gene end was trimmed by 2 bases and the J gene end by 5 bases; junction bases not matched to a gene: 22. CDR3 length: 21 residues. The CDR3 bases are TGTGCTCTTGGGGAATTCACGGCGGTGCTGGGGGATACTGTCGTCATGGATAAACTCATCTTT. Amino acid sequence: CALGEFTAVLGDTVVMDKLIF.

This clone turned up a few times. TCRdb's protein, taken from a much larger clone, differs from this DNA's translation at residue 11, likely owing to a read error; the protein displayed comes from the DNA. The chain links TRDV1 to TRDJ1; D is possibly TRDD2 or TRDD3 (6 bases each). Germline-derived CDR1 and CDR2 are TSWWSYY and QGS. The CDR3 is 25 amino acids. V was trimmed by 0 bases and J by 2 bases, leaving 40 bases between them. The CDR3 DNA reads TGTGCTCTTGGGGAACTACAAAGGTACGTCTGCCTAGCTCCTACTGGGAACTATACTACCGATAAACTCATCTTT. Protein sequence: CALGELQRYVCLAPTGNYTTDKLIF.

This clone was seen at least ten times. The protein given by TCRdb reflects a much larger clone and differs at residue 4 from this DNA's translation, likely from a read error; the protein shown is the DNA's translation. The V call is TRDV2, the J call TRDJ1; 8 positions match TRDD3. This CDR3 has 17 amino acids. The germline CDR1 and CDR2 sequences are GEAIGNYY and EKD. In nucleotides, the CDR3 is TGTGCCTGTGGCACCGAGAGGGGATACTTTCGGACCGATAAACTCATCTTT. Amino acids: CACGTERGYFRTDKLIF.

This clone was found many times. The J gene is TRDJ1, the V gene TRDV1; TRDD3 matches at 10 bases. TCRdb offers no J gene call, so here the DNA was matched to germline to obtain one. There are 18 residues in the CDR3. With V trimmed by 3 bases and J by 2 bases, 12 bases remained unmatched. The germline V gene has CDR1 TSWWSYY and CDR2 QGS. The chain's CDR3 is CALGETLTGGFNTDKLIF. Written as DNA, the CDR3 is TGTGCTCTTGGGGAGACACTAACTGGGGGATTCAATACCGATAAACTCATCTTT.

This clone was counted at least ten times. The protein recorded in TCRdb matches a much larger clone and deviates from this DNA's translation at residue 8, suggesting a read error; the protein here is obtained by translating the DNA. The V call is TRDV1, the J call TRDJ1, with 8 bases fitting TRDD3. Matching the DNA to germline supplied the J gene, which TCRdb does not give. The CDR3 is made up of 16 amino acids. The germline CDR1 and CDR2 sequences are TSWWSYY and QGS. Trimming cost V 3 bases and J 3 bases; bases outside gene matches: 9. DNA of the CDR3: TGTGCTCTTGGGGATCTACTGTACTGGGGGGCCGATAAACTCATCTTT. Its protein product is CALGDLLYWGADKLIF.

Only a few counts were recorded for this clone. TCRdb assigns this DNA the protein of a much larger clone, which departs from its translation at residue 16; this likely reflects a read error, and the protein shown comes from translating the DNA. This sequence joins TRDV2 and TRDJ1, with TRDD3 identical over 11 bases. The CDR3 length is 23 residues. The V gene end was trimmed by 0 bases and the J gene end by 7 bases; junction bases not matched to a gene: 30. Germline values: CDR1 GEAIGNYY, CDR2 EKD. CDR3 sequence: CACDTAPARGVGDTTCLPGKLIF. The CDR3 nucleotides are TGTGCCTGTGACACCGCCCCGGCACGTGGAGTGGGGGATACGACCTGCCTACCTGGTAAACTCATCTTT.